This is a list of T cell receptor beta chains from one sample in a study of technical replicates of blood from several donors. Sequenced by immunoSEQ multiplex PCR; TCRdb stores in-frame clones only, minus some. The sample has under 100,000 clones, around 95% seen once. Sequenced: T cells isolated from PBMCs. The source is a human donor in good health. The CDR3 runs from the conserved cysteine through the conserved F or W. The order of the fields is clone size, J gene, V gene, D gene, CDR3 DNA, CDR3 protein. The D gene is left open where the match is weak. Expanded clones get a size class; other rows say once, few or many, or leave the size out.

clone size: .; J gene: TRBJ1-3; V gene: TRBV10-3; D gene: .; CDR3 DNA: TGTGCCATCAGTGACCAAATAGCCGGACAGAAAAGAAACACCATATATTTT; CDR3 protein: CAISDQIAGQKRNTIYF
clone size: .; J gene: TRBJ1-1; V gene: TRBV7-6; D gene: TRBD1; CDR3 DNA: TGTGCCAGCAGCAACCCCGGGACAGGGAGGAACACTGAAGCTTTCTTT; CDR3 protein: CASSNPGTGRNTEAFF
clone size: once; J gene: TRBJ2-3; V gene: TRBV9; D gene: TRBD2; CDR3 DNA: TGTGCCAGCAGCGTAGAGGACGGGAGGGCCCTCCTCTCAGATACGCAGTATTTT; CDR3 protein: CASSVEDGRALLSDTQYF
clone size: .; J gene: TRBJ1-5; V gene: TRBV27; D gene: .; CDR3 DNA: TGTGCCAGCAGTTTAGGGGGAGGGGGTCAGCCCCAGCATTTT; CDR3 protein: CASSLGGGGQPQHF
clone size: .; J gene: TRBJ2-5; V gene: TRBV5-1; D gene: TRBD1; CDR3 DNA: TGCGCCAGCAGTTTCGCGACAGGGCAAGAGACCCAGTACTTC; CDR3 protein: CASSFATGQETQYF
clone size: .; J gene: TRBJ1-1; V gene: TRBV5-4; D gene: TRBD1; CDR3 DNA: TGTGCCAGCAGCTTGGAGGAGGGGGCTGGCACTGAAGCTTTCTTT; CDR3 protein: CASSLEEGAGTEAFF
clone size: once; J gene: TRBJ2-2; V gene: TRBV7-8; D gene: .; CDR3 DNA: TGTGCCAGCAGCTTAGTGTATCCGACCGGGGAGCTGTTTTTT; CDR3 protein: CASSLVYPTGELFF
clone size: .; J gene: TRBJ2-1; V gene: TRBV9; D gene: TRBD1; CDR3 DNA: TGTGCCAGCAGCGCAGTATGGACAGGGGCCAATGAGCAGTTCTTC; CDR3 protein: CASSAVWTGANEQFF
clone size: .; J gene: TRBJ2-1; V gene: TRBV27; D gene: TRBD2; CDR3 DNA: TGTGCCAGCAGTTTGGGCGGCGGGAGGGCCGAAATTGGTGAGCAGTTCTTC; CDR3 protein: CASSLGGGRAEIGEQFF
clone size: .; J gene: TRBJ2-2; V gene: TRBV4-2; D gene: .; CDR3 DNA: TGTGCCAGCAGCCAAGCCATCACCGGGGAGCTGTTTTTT; CDR3 protein: CASSQAITGELFF
clone size: few; J gene: TRBJ1-1; V gene: TRBV28; D gene: .; CDR3 DNA: TGTGCCAGCAGTCAGGGGAACACTGAAGCTTTCTTT; CDR3 protein: CASSQGNTEAFF
clone size: .; J gene: TRBJ2-1; V gene: TRBV5-6; D gene: .; CDR3 DNA: TGTGCCAGCAGCTTGGATCCGACATCATACAATGAGCAGTTCTTC; CDR3 protein: CASSLDPTSYNEQFF
clone size: few; J gene: TRBJ1-1; V gene: TRBV7-9; D gene: .; CDR3 DNA: TGTGCCAGCAGCCAGAGGGAGGGGACTGAAGCTTTCTTT; CDR3 protein: CASSQREGTEAFF
clone size: once; J gene: TRBJ2-1; V gene: TRBV16; D gene: TRBD2; CDR3 DNA: TGTGCCAGCAGTCGGGGGGAAGAGCAGTTCTTC; CDR3 protein: CASSRGEEQFF
clone size: few; J gene: TRBJ1-1; V gene: TRBV6-5; D gene: .; CDR3 DNA: TGTGCCAGCAGTTACCGGTCAGGGTTCGGAGCTTTCTTT; CDR3 protein: CASSYRSGFGAFF
clone size: few; J gene: TRBJ2-1; V gene: TRBV27; D gene: TRBD2; CDR3 DNA: TGTGCCAGCACCCAGGGAGGGAGCTCCTACAATGAGCAGTTCTTC; CDR3 protein: CASTQGGSSYNEQFF
clone size: .; J gene: TRBJ1-1; V gene: TRBV19; D gene: TRBD1; CDR3 DNA: TGTGCCAGTAGGTTACAGGGGGACACTGAAGCTTTCTTT; CDR3 protein: CASRLQGDTEAFF
clone size: .; J gene: TRBJ2-3; V gene: TRBV6-4; D gene: TRBD2; CDR3 DNA: TGTGCCAGCAGTGATATCGGGAGGGATACGCAGTATTTT; CDR3 protein: CASSDIGRDTQYF
clone size: .; J gene: TRBJ2-1; V gene: TRBV29-1; D gene: TRBD2; CDR3 DNA: TGCAGCTCGGGACTAAACTACAATGAGCAGTTCTTC; CDR3 protein: CSSGLNYNEQFF
clone size: .; J gene: TRBJ1-2; V gene: TRBV5-1; D gene: .; CDR3 DNA: TGCGCCAGCAGCTTGGGGACAGAAAACTATGGCTACACCTTC; CDR3 protein: CASSLGTENYGYTF
clone size: .; J gene: TRBJ1-1; V gene: TRBV28; D gene: .; CDR3 DNA: TGTGCCAGCAGTTTAGAGCACACTGAAGCTTTCTTT; CDR3 protein: CASSLEHTEAFF
clone size: .; J gene: TRBJ2-1; V gene: TRBV6-1; D gene: .; CDR3 DNA: TGTGCCCGCAGCCCTTGGGCCAGGGATGAGCAGTTCTTC; CDR3 protein: CARSPWARDEQFF
clone size: .; J gene: TRBJ2-5; V gene: TRBV6-6; D gene: TRBD1; CDR3 DNA: TGTGCCAGCAGCTCCCGGCCGGACAGGGGGAGGGAGACCCAGTACTTC; CDR3 protein: CASSSRPDRGRETQYF
clone size: once; J gene: TRBJ2-5; V gene: TRBV19; D gene: TRBD2; CDR3 DNA: TGTGCCAGTAGTATCCTTAGCGGGACCCAAGAGACCCAGTACTTC; CDR3 protein: CASSILSGTQETQYF
clone size: .; J gene: TRBJ1-3; V gene: TRBV11-3; D gene: .; CDR3 DNA: TGTGCCAGCAGCCCCAGGGGCTCTGGAAACACCATATATTTT; CDR3 protein: CASSPRGSGNTIYF
clone size: .; J gene: TRBJ1-4; V gene: TRBV25-1; D gene: TRBD1; CDR3 DNA: TGTGCCAGCAGTATGGACAGGGATGAAAAACTGTTTTTT; CDR3 protein: CASSMDRDEKLFF
clone size: .; J gene: TRBJ2-1; V gene: TRBV11-2; D gene: .; CDR3 DNA: TGTGCCAGCAGCTTAGAAGCAGGGGGGAAGTTCTTC; CDR3 protein: CASSLEAGGKFF
clone size: .; J gene: TRBJ2-2; V gene: TRBV15; D gene: TRBD2; CDR3 DNA: TGTGCCACCAGCAGAGATGAAAGCGGGACCACCGGGGAGCTGTTTTTT; CDR3 protein: CATSRDESGTTGELFF
clone size: once; J gene: TRBJ2-7; V gene: TRBV7-9; D gene: TRBD1; CDR3 DNA: TGTGCCAGCAGCCGGTCCTACAGGGGGTCAAGTCAGTACTTC; CDR3 protein: CASSRSYRGSSQYF
clone size: .; J gene: TRBJ2-7; V gene: TRBV5-6; D gene: .; CDR3 DNA: TGTGCCAGCAACCTACAATTCGACAGGACCTACGAGCAGTACTTC; CDR3 protein: CASNLQFDRTYEQYF
clone size: few; J gene: TRBJ2-1; V gene: TRBV6-5; D gene: TRBD2; CDR3 DNA: TGTGCCAGCAGTTACAGCTTAACTAGCGGGGACAATGAGCAGTTCTTC; CDR3 protein: CASSYSLTSGDNEQFF
clone size: .; J gene: TRBJ2-3; V gene: TRBV28; D gene: .; CDR3 DNA: TGTGCCAGCAGTGGCCCAGGGATTGGCACAGATACGCAGTATTTT; CDR3 protein: CASSGPGIGTDTQYF
clone size: .; J gene: TRBJ1-2; V gene: TRBV29-1; D gene: .; CDR3 DNA: TGCAGCGCCGATCGCAGTTCAGGGGAGGGCGGCTACACCTTC; CDR3 protein: CSADRSSGEGGYTF
clone size: .; J gene: TRBJ1-2; V gene: TRBV4-1; D gene: .; CDR3 DNA: TGCGCCAGCAGCCCTCAGGGGAACTATGGCTACACCTTC; CDR3 protein: CASSPQGNYGYTF
clone size: .; J gene: TRBJ2-5; V gene: TRBV4-2; D gene: TRBD2; CDR3 DNA: TGTGCCAGCAGCCAAGTGACTAGCGGGGGCCCCCTCGGAGAGACCCAGTACTTC; CDR3 protein: CASSQVTSGGPLGETQYF
clone size: .; J gene: TRBJ1-1; V gene: TRBV5-1; D gene: .; CDR3 DNA: TGCGCCAGCAGCCTAGGGGATATGGGGACTGAAGCTTTCTTT; CDR3 protein: CASSLGDMGTEAFF
clone size: .; J gene: TRBJ1-1; V gene: TRBV6-6; D gene: TRBD1; CDR3 DNA: TGTGCCAGCACCTGGACAGGAAGGACTGAAGCTTTCTTT; CDR3 protein: CASTWTGRTEAFF
clone size: .; J gene: TRBJ1-1; V gene: TRBV10-1; D gene: TRBD1; CDR3 DNA: TGCGCCAGCAGTTCCCAGGGGGCGATGAACACTGAAGCTTTCTTT; CDR3 protein: CASSSQGAMNTEAFF
clone size: .; J gene: TRBJ2-7; V gene: TRBV4-1; D gene: TRBD2; CDR3 DNA: TGCGCCAGCAGCGAGGTTAGCGGGTCCGCCTACGAGCAGTACTTC; CDR3 protein: CASSEVSGSAYEQYF
clone size: .; J gene: TRBJ2-1; V gene: TRBV7-8; D gene: TRBD2; CDR3 DNA: TGTGCCAGCAGCTTAGGGCGGGGGGCCCTTAATGAGCAGTTCTTC; CDR3 protein: CASSLGRGALNEQFF
clone size: .; J gene: TRBJ2-3; V gene: TRBV28; D gene: .; CDR3 DNA: TGTGCCAGCAGTTTAGGAGTTTCCGGGTCGATAGATACGCAGTATTTT; CDR3 protein: CASSLGVSGSIDTQYF
clone size: .; J gene: TRBJ1-4; V gene: TRBV27; D gene: TRBD1; CDR3 DNA: TGTGCCAGCGGCCGGGGCCAGACAGGGACTAATGAAAAACTGTTTTTT; CDR3 protein: CASGRGQTGTNEKLFF
clone size: .; J gene: TRBJ1-2; V gene: TRBV4-1; D gene: .; CDR3 DNA: TGCGCCAGCAGCCAAGTCTTCGGACATGCTTTTAGTGGCTACACCTTC; CDR3 protein: CASSQVFGHAFSGYTF
clone size: .; J gene: TRBJ2-3; V gene: TRBV6-5; D gene: TRBD1; CDR3 DNA: TGTGCCAGCAGTCGACAGACAGGGTATGCAGATACGCAGTATTTT; CDR3 protein: CASSRQTGYADTQYF